Listed below are T cell receptor beta chains from one sample, sequenced in a study of blood T cell repertoires in COVID-19. Generated by immunoSEQ multiplex PCR, the TCRdb table keeps only in-frame clones and is missing some. The sample gives roughly 250,000 clones, 88% of which show up once; 0.95% to 1.5% is in the top ten. Material for sequencing was PBMCs or T cells enriched from blood (not recorded which). The receptor source for this set is a woman aged 35 to 49 with acute COVID-19. CDR3s include the opening cysteine and the closing phenylalanine or tryptophan. Each record gives: CDR3 protein, V gene, J gene, CDR3 length.

CDR3 protein: CASSPNLLEDTIYF; V gene: TRBV3-1/TRBV3-2; J gene: TRBJ1-3; CDR3 length: 14
CDR3 protein: CAAGTSGHNEQFF; V gene: TRBV10-3; J gene: TRBJ2-1; CDR3 length: 13
CDR3 protein: CASRDRVGYGYTF; V gene: TRBV12-3/TRBV12-4; J gene: TRBJ1-2; CDR3 length: 13
CDR3 protein: CASSQDSVGSSGGNEQFF; V gene: TRBV3-1/TRBV3-2; J gene: TRBJ2-1; CDR3 length: 18
CDR3 protein: CAISENGRAGEQYF; V gene: TRBV10-3; J gene: TRBJ2-7; CDR3 length: 14
CDR3 protein: CASSQESSGYNEQFF; V gene: TRBV4-3; J gene: TRBJ2-1; CDR3 length: 15
CDR3 protein: CASIPGGMNEQFF; V gene: TRBV19; J gene: TRBJ2-1; CDR3 length: 13
CDR3 protein: CSVERSETQYF; V gene: TRBV29-1; J gene: TRBJ2-5; CDR3 length: 11
CDR3 protein: CASSTAVPGGNTIYF; V gene: TRBV6-5; J gene: TRBJ1-3; CDR3 length: 15
CDR3 protein: CASSLLTDTEAFF; V gene: TRBV12-3/TRBV12-4; J gene: TRBJ1-1; CDR3 length: 13
CDR3 protein: CASRSRDTNEKLFF; V gene: TRBV2; J gene: TRBJ1-4; CDR3 length: 14
CDR3 protein: CASSQRTSGRQETQYF; V gene: TRBV27; J gene: TRBJ2-5; CDR3 length: 16
CDR3 protein: CASSLRWMNTEAFF; V gene: TRBV27; J gene: TRBJ1-1; CDR3 length: 14
CDR3 protein: CASSSEDRGLYTGELFF; V gene: TRBV13; J gene: TRBJ2-2; CDR3 length: 17
CDR3 protein: CASSPQGQVLSGNTIYF; V gene: TRBV19; J gene: TRBJ1-3; CDR3 length: 17
CDR3 protein: CASRRSLAGELFF; V gene: TRBV19; J gene: TRBJ2-2; CDR3 length: 13
CDR3 protein: CASSIAGYSDTQYF; V gene: TRBV3-1/TRBV3-2; J gene: TRBJ2-3; CDR3 length: 14
CDR3 protein: CASSSGTARNTEAFF; V gene: TRBV5-4; J gene: TRBJ1-1; CDR3 length: 15
CDR3 protein: CASSLGGGPIF; V gene: TRBV11-3; J gene: TRBJ2-1; CDR3 length: 11
CDR3 protein: CASSGDATETQYF; V gene: TRBV2; J gene: TRBJ2-5; CDR3 length: 13
CDR3 protein: CASSESGRGGTEAFF; V gene: TRBV25-1; J gene: TRBJ1-1; CDR3 length: 15
CDR3 protein: CASSPIGQAIGEKLFF; V gene: TRBV18; J gene: TRBJ1-4; CDR3 length: 16
CDR3 protein: CASSRPGTVQETQYF; V gene: TRBV9; J gene: TRBJ2-5; CDR3 length: 15
CDR3 protein: CASSLEGTGDQPQHF; V gene: TRBV5-1; J gene: TRBJ1-5; CDR3 length: 15
CDR3 protein: CASSTERQGADTQYF; V gene: TRBV9; J gene: TRBJ2-3; CDR3 length: 15
CDR3 protein: CASSQAAGEPQHF; V gene: TRBV3-1/TRBV3-2; J gene: TRBJ1-5; CDR3 length: 13
CDR3 protein: CASRDSGTDTQYF; V gene: TRBV2; J gene: TRBJ2-3; CDR3 length: 13
CDR3 protein: CASRPGHLNTGELFF; V gene: TRBV5-1; J gene: TRBJ2-2; CDR3 length: 15
CDR3 protein: CATRQKAGGSYGYTF; V gene: TRBV19; J gene: TRBJ1-2; CDR3 length: 15
CDR3 protein: CASSIGTSGANEQYF; V gene: TRBV19; J gene: TRBJ2-7; CDR3 length: 15
CDR3 protein: CASSLYNEQFF; V gene: TRBV12-3/TRBV12-4; J gene: TRBJ2-1; CDR3 length: 11
CDR3 protein: CASSSSTSGGGTDTQYF; V gene: TRBV5-1; J gene: TRBJ2-3; CDR3 length: 17
CDR3 protein: CASSDRGPAKNIQYF; V gene: TRBV2; J gene: TRBJ2-4; CDR3 length: 15
CDR3 protein: CASSLGFVGSAANYGYTF; V gene: TRBV5-1; J gene: TRBJ1-2; CDR3 length: 18
CDR3 protein: CASSTGQGPLSSFYEQYF; V gene: TRBV7-2; J gene: TRBJ2-7; CDR3 length: 18
CDR3 protein: CASSPSPGTATMNTEAFF; V gene: TRBV19; J gene: TRBJ1-1; CDR3 length: 18
CDR3 protein: CASSSYSNQPQHF; V gene: TRBV9; J gene: TRBJ1-5; CDR3 length: 13
CDR3 protein: CASSDRLTPLHF; V gene: TRBV25-1; J gene: TRBJ1-6; CDR3 length: 12
CDR3 protein: CASSPYGTLYSNQPQHF; V gene: TRBV18; J gene: TRBJ1-5; CDR3 length: 17
CDR3 protein: CASSGQGDQPQHF; V gene: TRBV9; J gene: TRBJ1-5; CDR3 length: 13
CDR3 protein: CASSPWAGGLQETQYF; V gene: TRBV27; J gene: TRBJ2-5; CDR3 length: 16
CDR3 protein: CASGLGLGDAGEQFF; V gene: TRBV12-5; J gene: TRBJ2-1; CDR3 length: 15
CDR3 protein: CASSIASSGRVTQYF; V gene: TRBV19; J gene: TRBJ2-5; CDR3 length: 15